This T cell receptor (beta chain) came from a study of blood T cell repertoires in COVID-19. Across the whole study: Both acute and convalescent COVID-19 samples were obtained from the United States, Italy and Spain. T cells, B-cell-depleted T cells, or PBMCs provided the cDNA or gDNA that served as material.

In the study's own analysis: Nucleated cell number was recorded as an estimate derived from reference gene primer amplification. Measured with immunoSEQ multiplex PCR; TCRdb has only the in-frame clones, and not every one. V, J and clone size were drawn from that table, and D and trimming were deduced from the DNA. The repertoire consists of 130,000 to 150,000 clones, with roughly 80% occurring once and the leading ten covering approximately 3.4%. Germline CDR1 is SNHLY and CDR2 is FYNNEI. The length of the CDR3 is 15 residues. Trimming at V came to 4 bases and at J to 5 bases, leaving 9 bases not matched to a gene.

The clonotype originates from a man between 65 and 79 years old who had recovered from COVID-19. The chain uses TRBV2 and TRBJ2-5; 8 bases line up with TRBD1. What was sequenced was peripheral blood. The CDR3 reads CASSAGQGFRETQYF. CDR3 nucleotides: TGTGCCAGCAGTGCAGGACAGGGCTTTAGGGAGACCCAGTACTTC.